The following is a T cell receptor (beta chain) sequence with its context. No antigen is known for it. V shed 5 bases, J shed 8 bases, and the junction held 3 bases outside the gene matches. CDR3 length: 12 amino acids. Germline values: CDR1 SEHNR, CDR2 FQNEAQ (reference sequence). These data come from a study of long-term antiretroviral therapy in people with HIV. On the study more broadly: Samples collected earliest predate the 2015 immediate-ART recommendation by about a decade.

Overall study results and limits: HIV repertoire CDR3 lengths ranged less widely than those of controls. Transplant-donor-level diversity was not reached after ART, though diversity increased.

It was in the United States that all participants with HIV were treated. With survey level as its setting, the immunoSEQ assay was v3.0. Profiling relied on immunoSEQ multiplex PCR, and the TCRdb table lists in-frame clones only, not all of them. The sample contains tens of thousands of clones, 90% to 95% of which appear only once. Sequencing used unsorted PBMCs, obtained 6 to 6.5 years after starting antiretroviral therapy. The sequence was collected from a man in his thirties or forties with HIV. The chain uses TRBV7-9 and TRBJ1-1; 9 nucleotides align to TRBD1. For the CDR3, the DNA is TGTGCCAGCAGCCCGGACAGGGGCGAAGCTTTCTTT. It translates to CASSPDRGEAFF.